Sequencing of this TCR beta chain was carried out in a study of cytomegalovirus exposure and HLA in healthy donors. The CDR3 runs 18 residues. V gave up 8 bases and J gave up 3 bases, with 28 bases separating them. CDR1 and CDR2 from the germline V gene are LNHDA and SQIVND (reference sequence). Broader study findings: Rare sequences made up most TCRs, while some public TCRs were found in many donors. 164 TCR beta chains were listed as cytomegalovirus-associated.

Method: immunoSEQ multiplex PCR; TCRdb's copy keeps in-frame clones and lacks some. The sample comprises about 160,000 clones, about 96% of which are singletons, and 0.89% rests with the top ten. A remark on this clone: No antigen is known for it.

Sequenced material: PBMCs. The receptor's source is a woman aged 18 to 35 in good health and CMV-seronegative. The V gene is TRBV19, the J gene TRBJ1-1; D gene unclear. The CDR3 sequence is CASRHRHPSSGTDTEAFF. In DNA form, the CDR3 reads TGTGCCAGTCGACACCGCCACCCCTCTTCAGGTACGGACACTGAAGCTTTCTTT.